This passage covers 32 T cell receptor beta chains from one sample sequenced in a study of vaccination effects on CD4 cells after COVID-19. These receptors' targets are unknown. Once cultured for approximately 10 days, the cells underwent separation to obtain CD4+ T cells. Participants each got two BNT162b2 or mRNA-1273 vaccine doses. Profiling relied on immunoSEQ multiplex PCR, and the TCRdb table lists in-frame clones only, not all of them. The sample includes under 70,000 clones, around 69% of them seen just once. The sequences come from CD4+ T cells from PBMCs cultured without peptide, collected after COVID-19 vaccination. These receptor sequences come from a human donor who received a COVID-19 vaccine.

V gene TRBV6-5 combines with J gene TRBJ2-5; a possible D gene is TRBD1 (5 bases). The CDR3 totals 14 residues. Germline CDR1 reads MNHEY; CDR2 reads SVGAGI. V was clipped by 1 base and J by 5 bases, with 11 bases between them. CDR3 nucleotide sequence: TGTGCCAGCAGTTACTTCCGGAGACAGGAGACCCAGTACTTC. It yields the protein CASSYFRRQETQYF.

CDR3: CASSETLYRAIQPQHF. In nucleotides, the CDR3 is TGTGCCAGCAGTGAAACCCTATACAGGGCGATCCAGCCCCAGCATTTT. This chain uses TRBV25-1 with TRBJ1-5; D is perhaps TRBD1 (6 bases). This CDR3 has 16 amino acids. V dropped 2 bases and J dropped 7 bases, with 18 bases sitting between them. The germline CDR1 and CDR2 sequences are MGHDK and SYGVNS.

This clone came up once. The chain employs TRBV5-8 and TRBJ1-1, with D unclear. This CDR3 spans 15 amino acids. CDR1 and CDR2 from the germline V gene are SGHTS and YDEGEE. V lost 4 bases and J lost 9, with 22 bases in between. Here the CDR3 reads CASSEHGGGSPKAFF. The CDR3 region has the DNA TGTGCCAGCAGCGAGCACGGCGGTGGTAGCCCAAAAGCTTTCTTT.

The chain links TRBV5-1 to TRBJ2-3; D assignment may be TRBD1 or TRBD2 (6 bases each). The CDR3 runs to 14 residues. Looked up from germline, CDR1 is SGHRS and CDR2 is YFSETQ. Deletions cut 4 bases from V and 4 bases from J, with 13 bases between. The CDR3 region has the DNA TGCGCCAGCAGCCTCGGGGGCCACTCAGATACGCAGTATTTT. This translates into CASSLGGHSDTQYF.

The V gene is TRBV5-1, the J gene TRBJ1-2; 8 nucleotides agree with TRBD1. J gave up 6 bases and V 0 bases, and 7 bases lay outside the gene matches. The CDR3 is made up of 15 amino acids. Germline V CDR1 and CDR2: SGHRS, YFSETQ. In DNA form, the CDR3 reads TGCGCCAGCAGCTTGGGGCAGGGGGCGCCTAATGGCTACACCTTC. The encoded protein is CASSLGQGAPNGYTF.

CDR3 residues: CASSPGQVQPQHF. The CDR3 nucleotides read TGTGCCAGCAGCCCGGGACAGGTTCAGCCCCAGCATTTT. The rearrangement links TRBV6-6 to TRBJ1-5; 8 bases map to TRBD1. The CDR3 covers 13 residues. The V gene's germline CDR1 is MNHNY and CDR2 SVGAGI (reference sequence). Unmatched junction bases numbered 4, after V lost 6 bases and J lost 6 bases.

The rearrangement links TRBV7-2 to TRBJ2-7, with 8 bases lining up with TRBD1. The CDR3 sequence is 13 residues long. In germline, CDR1 is SGHTA, CDR2 FQGNSA. Trimming at V came to 5 bases and at J to 5 bases, leaving 5 bases not matched to a gene. In nucleotides, the CDR3 is TGTGCCAGCAGCGCAGACAGGGGTAACGAGCAGTACGTC. It specifies CASSADRGNEQYV.

CDR3 sequence (DNA): TGCGCCAGCAGCCCTCGTCTGGGCAGGGGAGATGACGCCTATGGCTACACCTTC. Protein product: CASSPRLGRGDDAYGYTF. The rearrangement joins TRBV4-1 to TRBJ1-2, with a tentative D call TRBD1 (6 bases). The V end lost 4 bases, the J end lost 4 bases, and 25 bases lay between the germline ends. The germline V gene encodes CDR1 MGHRA and CDR2 YSYEKL. This CDR3 contains 18 residues.

The chain employs TRBV24-1 and TRBJ2-1; TRBD1 or TRBD2 may be the D gene (5 bases each). This CDR3 is 15 amino acids long. Germline CDR1 reads KGHDR; CDR2 reads SFDVKD. The V gene lost 5 bases and the J gene lost 0 bases, with 10 bases spanning the gap. The CDR3 region has the DNA TGTGCCACCAGTGGTGTGGGGGACTCCTACAATGAGCAGTTCTTC. It codes for CATSGVGDSYNEQFF.

This clone was counted only a few times. This sample includes further DNA sequences coding for the same CDR3. V is TRBV3-1 (or the pseudogene TRBV3-2) and J is TRBJ2-3; D is unresolved. Trimming removed 1 base at V and 4 bases at J, with 3 bases between. Germline V gene data show CDR1 as LGHDT and CDR2 as YNNKEL (reference sequence). CDR3 size: 12 residues. CDR3 loop: CASSQVPDTQYF. CDR3 sequence (DNA): TGTGCCAGCAGCCAAGTGCCAGATACGCAGTATTTT.

The chain joins TRBV6-5 to TRBJ1-4, with TRBD1 as a possible D gene (5 bases). This CDR3 has 14 residues. Trimming shortened V by 6 bases and J by 8 bases, and 16 bases separated the two germline ends. In germline, CDR1 is MNHEY, CDR2 SVGAGI. CDR3 bases: TGTGCCAGCAGATCAGGGAGGGCTTGGGAAAAACTGTTTTTT. It yields the protein CASRSGRAWEKLFF.

The rearrangement links TRBV6-4 to TRBJ1-6, with 8 nucleotides matching TRBD1. Germline V gene lookup returns CDR1 MRHNA and CDR2 SNTAGT. This CDR3 is 14 amino acids long. J lost 5 bases, V lost 10 bases, and 7 bases had no gene match. In DNA form, the CDR3 reads TGTGCCACTTCCGTGACAGGGGATAATTCACCCCTCCACTTT. Protein sequence: CATSVTGDNSPLHF.

The gene calls are TRBV30 and TRBJ1-6; D uncertain. The V gene lost 0 bases and the J gene lost 14 bases, with 17 bases spanning the gap. CDR3 length equals 14 residues. In germline, CDR1 is GTSNPN, CDR2 SVGIG (reference sequence). In DNA form, the CDR3 reads TGTGCCTGGAGTGTCCTGACGACAAGTTCCACCCTCCACTTT. It specifies CAWSVLTTSSTLHF.

This rearrangement joins TRBV9 to TRBJ2-6; D gene unclear. The V end was cut by 4 bases, the J end by 2 bases, with 16 bases between. Germline assignment: CDR1 SGDLS and CDR2 YYNGEE. This CDR3 has 17 residues. The CDR3 here is CASSSWTPATGANVLTF. CDR3 coding DNA: TGTGCCAGCAGCTCTTGGACGCCCGCAACTGGGGCCAACGTCCTGACTTTC.

This rearrangement joins TRBV4-1 to TRBJ2-1, with 11 bases matching TRBD2. Germline V gives CDR1 MGHRA, CDR2 YSYEKL. J was trimmed by 6 bases and V by 4 bases; bases with no gene match: 5. This CDR3 is built from 15 residues. The CDR3: CASSPASGGSNEQFF. The DNA for the CDR3 is TGCGCCAGCAGCCCCGCTAGCGGGGGGAGCAATGAGCAGTTCTTC.

This rearrangement joins TRBV4-1 to TRBJ2-7; D might be TRBD2 (6 bases). Trimming cost V 0 bases and J 5 bases, with 14 bases left between them. The V gene's germline CDR1 is MGHRA and CDR2 YSYEKL. The CDR3 sequence is 15 residues long. In nucleotides, the CDR3 is TGCGCCAGCAGCCAAGATCGCGGGGTAGGAGACGAGCAGTACGTC. This sequence encodes CASSQDRGVGDEQYV.

V is TRBV5-1 and J is TRBJ2-1, with 9 bases aligning to TRBD2. CDR3 length: 15 residues. The J segment lost 6 bases and the V segment lost 4 bases, leaving 8 bases of the junction unmatched. The V gene's germline CDR1 is SGHRS and CDR2 YFSETQ. The CDR3 coding sequence is TGCGCCAGCAGCCAGACGGTAGCGGGGGTCAATGAGCAGTTCTTC. Translated: CASSQTVAGVNEQFF.

The V gene is TRBV24-1, the J gene TRBJ2-7, with D unresolved. Trimming stripped 0 bases from V and 7 bases from J, with 3 bases between. The germline V gene encodes CDR1 KGHDR and CDR2 SFDVKD. The CDR3 covers 11 residues. CDR3 residues: CATSDLPEQYV. CDR3 sequence (DNA): TGTGCCACCAGTGATTTGCCGGAGCAGTACGTC.

V and J are TRBV18 and TRBJ2-5; 10 bases match TRBD2. With V trimmed by 4 bases and J by 4 bases, 6 bases remained unmatched. CDR3 length equals 15 residues. Germline lookup yields CDR1 KGHSH and CDR2 LQKENI. CDR3 loop: CASSLLLAGLETQYF. The CDR3 nucleotides are TGTGCCAGCTCACTCCTACTAGCGGGGTTAGAGACCCAGTACTTC.

The chain joins TRBV6-5 to TRBJ1-4; 7 bases fit TRBD1. The trim removed 5 bases at V and 0 bases at J, leaving 3 bases unmatched. This CDR3 is 15 amino acids long. From germline, CDR1 is MNHEY and CDR2 SVGAGI. The CDR3 sequence: CASSRQGTTNEKLFF. CDR3 DNA sequence: TGTGCCAGCAGTCGACAGGGAACAACTAATGAAAAACTGTTTTTT.

This clone has only one observation. The chain links TRBV18 to TRBJ1-2; D unclear. V was shortened by 3 bases and J by 0 bases, with 20 bases between the two germline ends. The V gene's germline CDR1 is KGHSH and CDR2 LQKENI. This CDR3 has 18 residues. The CDR3 coding sequence is TGTGCCAGCTCACCCTCCTCCGCCCCCCACCCAGCTAACTATGGCTACACCTTC. This gives the protein CASSPSSAPHPANYGYTF.

This clone was observed a single time. The chain recombines TRBV7-8 with TRBJ2-2; no clear D. The V end was cut by 8 bases, the J end by 5 bases, with 15 bases between. The CDR3 totals 14 residues. Germline V gene data show CDR1 as SGHVS and CDR2 as FQNEAQ. The CDR3 loop reads CASLPRSQTGELFF. The DNA of the CDR3 is TGTGCCAGCCTCCCGAGATCTCAGACCGGGGAGCTGTTTTTT.

The V gene is TRBV7-2, the J gene TRBJ1-5; D is perhaps TRBD1 (5 bases). V lost 8 bases to trimming and J lost 6 bases, with 14 bases between them. The germline gives CDR1 SGHTA, CDR2 FQGNSA. The CDR3 is 13 amino acids. The CDR3 sequence is CASQRGEGQPQHF. Written as DNA, the CDR3 is TGTGCCAGCCAGCGGGGGGAGGGTCAGCCCCAGCATTTT.

The genes are TRBV7-2 and TRBJ1-4, with unresolved D. This CDR3 has 15 residues. The V and J ends lost 2 bases and 1 base respectively, with 8 bases between them. Germline V gene data show CDR1 as SGHTA and CDR2 as FQGNSA. The CDR3 loop reads CASSLKAKTNEKLFF. As DNA, the CDR3 is TGTGCCAGCAGCTTAAAAGCAAAAACTAATGAAAAACTGTTTTTT. The whole variable domain, remainder taken from reference TRBV7-2 and TRBJ1-4, is GAGVSQSPSNKVTEKGKDVELRCDPISGHTALYWYRQSLGQGLEFLIYFQGNSAPDKSGLPSDRFSAERTGGSVSTLTIQRTQQEDSAVYLCASSLKAKTNEKLFFGSGTQLSVL.

This chain uses TRBV5-1 with TRBJ2-3, with TRBD2 matching over 9 bases. Germline V gives CDR1 SGHRS, CDR2 YFSETQ. The ends lost 2 bases at V and 3 bases at J; junction bases unmatched: 10. This CDR3 has 17 residues. The CDR3 loop is CASSFPPGTSLTDTQYF. CDR3 sequence (DNA): TGCGCCAGCAGCTTCCCCCCCGGGACTAGCCTGACAGATACGCAGTATTTT. The whole variable domain, remainder taken from reference TRBV5-1 and TRBJ2-3, is KAGVTQTPRYLIKTRGQQVTLSCSPISGHRSVSWYQQTPGQGLQFLFEYFSETQRNKGNFPGRFSGRQFSNSRSEMNVSTLELGDSALYLCASSFPPGTSLTDTQYFGPGTRLTVL.

The chain is built from TRBV7-3 and TRBJ2-3; the match to TRBD1 covers 12 bases. This CDR3 is 14 amino acids long. Germline CDR1 is SGHTA and CDR2 is FQGTGA. J gave up 6 bases and V 2 bases, and 0 bases lay outside the gene matches. In DNA, the CDR3 is TGTGCCAGCAGCTTAGGGACAGGGGGCGATACGCAGTATTTT. This sequence encodes CASSLGTGGDTQYF.

The chain is built from TRBV7-9 and TRBJ2-7; D is unresolved. The CDR3 is made up of 13 amino acids. From germline, CDR1 is SEHNR and CDR2 FQNEAQ (reference sequence). V shed 5 bases and J shed 3 bases, with 11 bases lying between them. CDR3 nucleotides: TGTGCCAGCAGCCCTCGGACGGACTACGAGCAGTACGTC. Protein: CASSPRTDYEQYV.

The chain combines TRBV14 with TRBJ1-2; D is perhaps TRBD1 (6 bases). This CDR3 has 16 amino acids. Trimming shortened V by 1 base and J by 4 bases, and 16 bases separated the two germline ends. Germline CDR1 reads SGHDN; CDR2 reads FVKESK. Written as DNA, the CDR3 is TGTGCCAGCAGCCAAGGTCGGACAGCGCAGCCCTATGGCTACACCTTC. Translation gives CASSQGRTAQPYGYTF.

As for this clone: Distinct nucleotide sequences in the sample also encode this CDR3. The chain couples TRBV3-1 (or the pseudogene TRBV3-2) to TRBJ1-2, with no clear D. V lost 1 base to trimming and J lost 4 bases, with 7 bases between them. CDR1 is LGHDT and CDR2 is YNNKEL in the germline V gene (reference sequence). The CDR3 has 13 amino acids. The CDR3 sequence: CASSQGGLYGYTF. In nucleotides, the CDR3 is TGTGCCAGCAGCCAAGGGGGTCTCTATGGCTACACCTTC.

The chain links TRBV5-6 to TRBJ1-2; a weak D match, TRBD1 (5 bases). The V gene lost 1 base and the J gene lost 3 bases, with 16 bases spanning the gap. CDR3 length: 16 amino acids. Germline V lookup: CDR1 SGHDT, CDR2 YYEEEE. DNA for the CDR3: TGTGCCAGCAGCTTGTGGCAGGGCTTATCCTACTATGGCTACACCTTC. Protein product: CASSLWQGLSYYGYTF.

The genes are TRBV5-4 and TRBJ1-2; no firm D call. The germline CDR1 and CDR2 sequences are SGHNT and YYREEE (reference sequence). This CDR3 contains 14 residues. V was clipped by 0 bases and J by 7 bases, with 13 bases between them. The CDR3 nucleotides are TGTGCCAGCAGCTTGGCCGAAGGGCCTCTTGGCTACACCTTC. Its protein is CASSLAEGPLGYTF. Drawing the rest from reference TRBV5-4 and TRBJ1-2, the complete variable domain is ETGVTQSPTHLIKTRGQQVTLRCSSQSGHNTVSWYQQALGQGPQFIFQYYREEENGRGNFPPRFSGLQFPNYSSELNVNALELDDSALYLCASSLAEGPLGYTFGSGTRLTVV.

This chain connects TRBV24-1 to TRBJ2-1, with 7 bases that match TRBD2. Per germline, CDR1 KGHDR and CDR2 SFDVKD. The J segment lost 3 bases and the V segment lost 4 bases, leaving 8 bases of the junction unmatched. The CDR3 is 16 residues long. This CDR3 reads CATSDGGTGIYNEQFF. As DNA, the CDR3 is TGTGCCACCAGTGACGGGGGGACCGGAATCTACAATGAGCAGTTCTTC.